A selection of T cell receptor beta chains follows, all from one sample in a study of blood T cell repertoires in COVID-19. The protocol was immunoSEQ multiplex PCR, while the TCRdb copy is restricted to in-frame clones and leaves out a portion. The sample has over 250,000 clones, 88% seen once; the top ten hold roughly 0.8%. The sample comprised peripheral blood. These receptors all come from a woman under 40 with acute or convalescent COVID-19. CDR3s include the opening cysteine and the closing phenylalanine or tryptophan. A D gene is named only where the DNA matches it firmly. Clone size, where shown, is once, few, many, or a class for clones that have expanded.

>TRBJ2-5|NA|TRBV3-1/TRBV3-2|NA
CASSHTSIQETQYF
TGTGCCAGCAGCCACACTAGTATACAAGAGACCCAGTACTTC
>TRBJ2-7|NA|TRBV10-3|TRBD1
CAISGPGTGDFEQYF
TGTGCCATCAGTGGGCCCGGGACAGGGGATTTCGAGCAGTACTTC
>TRBJ2-5|medium-sized|TRBV24-1|TRBD1
CATSVRDSRRETQYF
TGTGCCACCAGTGTTAGGGACAGTCGACGGGAGACCCAGTACTTC
>TRBJ1-5|NA|TRBV21-1|NA
CASGARTNSNQPQHF
TGTGCCAGCGGGGCCCGGACAAATAGCAATCAGCCCCAGCATTTT
>TRBJ2-7|NA|TRBV11-3|NA
CASSLQGSYEQYF
TGTGCCAGCAGCTTACAGGGGAGTTACGAGCAGTACTTC
>TRBJ2-1|NA|TRBV11-3|NA
CASSLRLVQGRDNEQFF
TGTGCCAGCAGCCTCCGCCTGGTGCAGGGTCGGGACAATGAGCAGTTCTTC
>TRBJ1-2|NA|TRBV18|TRBD1
CASSRKQGDYGYTF
TGTGCCAGCTCACGTAAACAGGGGGACTATGGCTACACCTTC
>TRBJ2-2|NA|TRBV19|NA
CASLSGARNTGELFF
TGTGCCAGTCTGTCAGGGGCCCGAAACACCGGGGAGCTGTTTTTT
>TRBJ2-5|NA|TRBV9|TRBD2
CASSSDSGSGGETQYF
TGTGCCAGCAGCTCAGATAGCGGGTCGGGAGGGGAGACCCAGTACTTC
>TRBJ2-7|few|TRBV11-3|NA
CASRGDTTGHEQYF
TGTGCCAGCAGGGGAGACACAACCGGGCACGAGCAGTACTTC
>TRBJ2-7|NA|TRBV7-9|TRBD2
CASSLPGLPYEQYF
TGTGCCAGCAGCTTGCCGGGACTACCCTACGAGCAGTACTTC
>TRBJ1-3|NA|TRBV6-5|TRBD1
CASSFTSRDRGNTIYF
TGTGCCAGCAGTTTTACTTCCCGGGACAGAGGAAACACCATATATTTT
>TRBJ2-1|NA|TRBV24-1|NA
CATSDPARAQFF
TGTGCCACCAGTGATCCTGCCAGGGCGCAGTTCTTC
>TRBJ2-7|NA|TRBV12-5|NA
CASGAGSSYEQYF
TGTGCTAGTGGGGCGGGGAGCTCCTACGAGCAGTACTTC
>TRBJ1-4|NA|TRBV7-3|TRBD1
CASSPGQGSNEKLFF
TGTGCCAGCAGCCCTGGACAGGGATCTAATGAAAAACTGTTTTTT
>TRBJ2-3|NA|TRBV5-1|NA
CASSAGGTGGTDTQYF
TGCGCCAGCAGCGCGGGAGGGACAGGGGGCACAGATACGCAGTATTTT
>TRBJ2-2|NA|TRBV29-1|TRBD1
CSVLRGSGELFF
TGCAGCGTTCTCAGGGGGTCCGGGGAGCTGTTTTTT
>TRBJ2-2|NA|TRBV6-6|NA
CAISVANTGELFF
TGTGCCATTAGCGTCGCGAACACCGGGGAGCTGTTTTTT
>TRBJ2-5|NA|TRBV5-6|TRBD1
CASSPGTGGVETQYF
TGTGCCAGCAGCCCAGGGACAGGGGGCGTTGAGACCCAGTACTTC
>TRBJ1-5|NA|TRBV6-6|TRBD1
CASRGSNTGEQPQHF
TGTGCCAGCCGGGGGTCAAATACAGGGGAACAGCCCCAGCATTTT
>TRBJ2-1|NA|TRBV4-2|TRBD2
CASSQFTSGSTYNEQFF
TGTGCCAGCAGCCAATTTACTAGCGGGAGTACCTACAATGAGCAGTTCTTC
>TRBJ2-3|once|TRBV6-1|TRBD2
CASSPGLAGTDTQYF
TGTGCCAGCAGTCCCGGACTAGCGGGCACAGATACGCAGTATTTT
>TRBJ2-2|NA|TRBV5-4|NA
CASSLVRGKNTGELFF
TGTGCCAGCAGCTTGGTTAGGGGGAAGAACACCGGGGAGCTGTTTTTT
>TRBJ1-3|once|TRBV7-6|NA
CASSYGVSGIGNTIYF
TGTGCCAGCAGCTATGGTGTCTCAGGGATTGGAAACACCATATATTTT
>TRBJ2-1|NA|TRBV6-5|NA
CASRRLSYEQFF
TGTGCCAGCAGGAGACTCTCCTATGAGCAGTTCTTC
>TRBJ1-4|NA|TRBV29-1|NA
CSVEDITGRLGEKLFF
TGCAGCGTTGAAGATATTACTGGGCGTTTGGGTGAAAAACTGTTTTTT
>TRBJ2-7|NA|TRBV5-1|NA
CASSLAGRDRRSYEQYF
TGCGCCAGCAGCTTGGCCGGTAGAGACAGAAGATCCTACGAGCAGTACTTC
>TRBJ2-2|NA|TRBV21-1|NA
CASSDLDRGEGELFF
TGTGCCAGCAGCGACTTAGACAGGGGAGAGGGGGAGCTGTTTTTT
>TRBJ2-2|NA|TRBV14|NA
CASSHMNTGELFF
TGTGCCAGCAGCCATATGAACACCGGGGAGCTGTTTTTT
>TRBJ2-4|NA|TRBV6-2/TRBV6-3|TRBD2
CASSWSILGPPGGNIQYF
TGTGCCAGCAGTTGGTCGATACTGGGACCCCCGGGAGGAAACATTCAGTACTTC
>TRBJ2-3|NA|TRBV19|TRBD1
CASSERTGGSDTQYF
TGTGCCAGTAGTGAGCGGACAGGGGGCTCAGATACGCAGTATTTT
>TRBJ2-1|few|TRBV5-1|NA
CASAQRSSYNEQFF
TGCGCCAGCGCTCAGCGGTCCTCCTACAATGAGCAGTTCTTC
>TRBJ2-1|NA|TRBV27|NA
CASSLQHDNEQFF
TGTGCCAGCAGTTTACAACACGACAATGAGCAGTTCTTC
>TRBJ2-4|once|TRBV27|NA
CASSLPQLAKNIQYF
TGTGCCAGCAGCCTCCCACAGTTAGCCAAAAACATTCAGTACTTC
>TRBJ1-1|NA|TRBV19|TRBD1
CASSTNRDRGGTEAFF
TGTGCCAGTAGTACAAACCGGGACAGGGGTGGCACTGAAGCTTTCTTT
>TRBJ2-3|once|TRBV6-6|TRBD1
CASSQTQGLSSTDTQYF
TGTGCCAGCAGTCAAACACAGGGGTTATCTAGCACAGATACGCAGTATTTT
>TRBJ1-4|once|TRBV30|TRBD1
CAWSVRQGYEKLFF
TGTGCCTGGAGTGTACGACAGGGTTATGAAAAACTGTTTTTT
>TRBJ1-5|few|TRBV19|NA
CASSIAPYSNQPQHF
TGTGCCAGTAGTATAGCCCCTTATAGCAATCAGCCCCAGCATTTT
>TRBJ2-7|NA|TRBV10-1|TRBD2
CASSGGTSVYEQYF
TGCGCCAGCAGTGGAGGGACTAGCGTCTACGAGCAGTACTTC
>TRBJ2-1|once|TRBV5-5|NA
CASSLFFTGNPYNEQFF
TGTGCCAGCAGCTTATTTTTTACAGGCAACCCCTACAATGAGCAGTTCTTC
>TRBJ1-5|once|TRBV5-6|TRBD1
CASSSTGMEPQHF
TGTGCCAGCAGCTCGACAGGGATGGAGCCCCAGCATTTT
>TRBJ2-1|NA|TRBV6-6|TRBD2
CASTKGTSGSNEQFF
TGTGCCAGCACTAAGGGGACTAGCGGGAGCAATGAGCAGTTCTTC
>TRBJ1-5|NA|TRBV9|NA
CASSPGGANQPQHF
TGTGCCAGCAGCCCGGGGGGGGCAAATCAGCCCCAGCATTTT
>TRBJ1-1|NA|TRBV6-5|NA
CASSYRGRGDTEAFF
TGTGCCAGCAGTTACCGGGGCAGGGGTGATACTGAAGCTTTCTTT
>TRBJ1-5|NA|TRBV30|NA
CAWAPGQGYNQPQHF
TGTGCCTGGGCCCCCGGTCAGGGCTACAATCAGCCCCAGCATTTT
>TRBJ2-7|NA|TRBV7-9|TRBD1
CASRDGQGPIGEQYF
TGTGCCAGCAGGGACGGACAGGGCCCCATCGGCGAGCAGTACTTC
>TRBJ1-3|NA|TRBV11-3|NA
CASSFGGGGNTIYF
TGTGCCAGCAGCTTCGGCGGTGGGGGAAACACCATATATTTT
>TRBJ1-4|NA|TRBV19|NA
CASSTGAGLANEKLFF
TGTGCCAGTAGTACAGGGGCCGGGCTGGCTAATGAAAAACTGTTTTTT
>TRBJ2-7|few|TRBV13|TRBD2
CASSGRTSGRPREQYF
TGTGCCAGCAGCGGCCGGACTAGCGGGAGGCCGCGGGAGCAGTACTTC
>TRBJ1-5|NA|TRBV25-1|TRBD1
CASSDPGTGGQPQHF
TGTGCCAGCAGTGATCCCGGGACAGGGGGTCAGCCCCAGCATTTT
>TRBJ2-6|NA|TRBV3-1/TRBV3-2|TRBD2
CASSPLAGAGANVLTF
TGTGCCAGCAGCCCCCTAGCGGGAGCTGGGGCCAACGTCCTGACTTTC
>TRBJ1-6|NA|TRBV5-1|NA
CASSLRVGNSPLHF
TGCGCCAGCAGCCTCCGGGTGGGTAATTCACCCCTCCACTTT